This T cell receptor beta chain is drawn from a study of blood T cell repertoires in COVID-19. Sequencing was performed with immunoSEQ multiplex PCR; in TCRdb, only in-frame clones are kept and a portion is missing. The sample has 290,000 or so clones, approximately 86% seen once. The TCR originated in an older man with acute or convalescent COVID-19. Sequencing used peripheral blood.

The CDR3 region has the DNA TGTGCCAGCACCCCGGGACAGGGCCTATACAATGAGCAGTTCTTC. As protein: CASTPGQGLYNEQFF. The chain uses TRBV7-2 and TRBJ2-1; 9 bases match TRBD1. Germline V lookup: CDR1 SGHTA, CDR2 FQGNSA. The CDR3 consists of 15 residues. With 7 bases clipped from V and 4 bases from J, the junction kept 8 bases outside the gene matches.